The 29 T cell receptor beta chains presented below share a single source sample, sequenced in a study of blood T cell repertoires in COVID-19. Assay: immunoSEQ multiplex PCR; the TCRdb copy retains only in-frame clones and omits some. The sample records 200,000 to 300,000 clones, approximately 85% being singletons. Sequenced input: PBMCs or T cells enriched from blood (not recorded which). These TCRs come from a woman in her 50s with acute COVID-19.

There are a few counts of this clone. The chain couples TRBV6-2 or TRBV6-3 to TRBJ1-6, with TRBD1 as a possible D gene (6 bases). V shed 5 bases and J shed 2 bases, with 10 bases lying between them. The CDR3 extends over 15 amino acids. The V gene's germline CDR1 is MNHEY and CDR2 SVGEGT. The CDR3 here is CASSPQGTYNSPLHF. In nucleotides, the CDR3 is TGTGCCAGCAGTCCCCAGGGGACCTATAATTCACCCCTCCACTTT.

The V gene is TRBV10-3, the J gene TRBJ2-1, with TRBD2 matching over 12 bases. This CDR3 has 14 amino acids. Germline trimming cut 6 bases from V and 7 bases from J; bases unmatched to any gene: 4. CDR1 and CDR2 from the germline V gene are ENHRY and SYGVKD. In DNA form, the CDR3 reads TGTGCCATCAGCTCTAGCGGGGGGGCTAATGAGCAGTTCTTC. Protein: CAISSSGGANEQFF.

There are a few counts of this clone. The chain combines TRBV30 with TRBJ1-3; a possible D gene is TRBD1 (6 bases). CDR3 length: 17 residues. V lost 0 bases and J lost 0, with 15 bases in between. Germline V CDR1 and CDR2: GTSNPN, SVGIG (reference sequence). CDR3 coding DNA: TGTGCCTGGAGTGTCCACTCAGGGGTCTCCTCTGGAAACACCATATATTTT. It translates to CAWSVHSGVSSGNTIYF. Complete variable domain (other parts from reference TRBV30 and TRBJ1-3): SQTIHQWPATLVQPVGSPLSLECTVEGTSNPNLYWYRQAAGRGLQLLFYSVGIGQISSEVPQNLSASRPQDRQFILSSKKLLLSDSGFYLCAWSVHSGVSSGNTIYFGEGSWLTVV.

This rearrangement joins TRBV4-3 to TRBJ1-6; 9 bases map to TRBD1. Germline trimming cut 1 base from V and 10 bases from J; bases unmatched to any gene: 8. CDR3 length equals 16 residues. Germline-derived CDR1 and CDR2 are LGHNA and YSLEER. The CDR3 DNA is TGCGCCAGCAGCCAAGGACCGGGACAGGGAAGATCACCCCTCCACTTT. It encodes CASSQGPGQGRSPLHF.

This chain joins TRBV19 and TRBJ2-6, with 10 bases matching TRBD1. The junction had 3 bases not matched to a gene; V was cut back by 8 bases and J by 2 bases. Germline lookup yields CDR1 LNHDA and CDR2 SQIVND (reference sequence). The CDR3 has 15 residues. CDR3 sequence: CASGTGVPGANVLTF. CDR3 bases: TGTGCCAGTGGGACAGGGGTACCTGGGGCCAACGTCCTGACTTTC.

The rearrangement joins TRBV29-1 to TRBJ1-5; D possibly corresponds to TRBD1 (5 bases). The CDR3 spans 13 residues. Germline lookup yields CDR1 SQVTM and CDR2 ANQGSEA. Between the trimmed V and J ends, which lost 6 bases and 5 bases, there was a span of 14 bases. This CDR3 is CSVQAGFDQPQHF. For the CDR3, the DNA is TGCAGCGTCCAAGCAGGGTTTGATCAGCCCCAGCATTTT.

This rearrangement joins TRBV4-3 to TRBJ1-2, with 9 positions matching TRBD1. The CDR3 contains 16 residues. J was trimmed by 0 bases and V by 3 bases; bases with no gene match: 5. CDR1 LGHNA and CDR2 YSLEER come from the germline V gene. Here the CDR3 DNA reads TGCGCCAGCAGCCAGAGGACAGGGGTAACTAACTATGGCTACACCTTC. This gives the protein CASSQRTGVTNYGYTF.

The rearrangement links TRBV5-1 to TRBJ2-5; no definite D call. Between the trimmed V and J ends, which lost 4 bases and 3 bases, there was a span of 4 bases. This CDR3 region has 11 residues. Germline V lookup: CDR1 SGHRS, CDR2 YFSETQ. CDR3 amino acids: CASSIKETQYF. CDR3 DNA sequence: TGCGCCAGCAGCATCAAAGAGACCCAGTACTTC.

The chain recombines TRBV5-5 with TRBJ2-3; 9 nucleotides match TRBD1. V trimming: 0 bases; J trimming: 9 bases; junction bases outside the gene matches: 8. CDR3 size: 15 residues. Germline V lookup: CDR1 SGHKS, CDR2 YYEKEE (reference sequence). The CDR3: CASSLVRDRVATQYF. The CDR3 nucleotides read TGTGCCAGCAGCTTGGTGAGGGACAGGGTAGCGACGCAGTATTTT.

The chain uses TRBV18 and TRBJ2-2, with a weak D call TRBD1 (5 bases). Germline CDR1 and CDR2: KGHSH and LQKENI. This CDR3 spans 16 amino acids. The V end was cut by 6 bases, the J end by 0 bases, with 14 bases between. The CDR3: CASSPPWGTNTGELFF. The CDR3 DNA reads as TGTGCCAGCTCCCCTCCCTGGGGCACGAACACCGGGGAGCTGTTTTTT.

This clone has just one count. This chain uses TRBV7-9 with TRBJ1-2, with 7 positions matching TRBD1. Per the germline V gene, CDR1 is SEHNR and CDR2 is FQNEAQ (reference sequence). The CDR3 is 15 residues long. V gave up 1 base and J gave up 4 bases; unmatched junction bases: 6. In nucleotides, the CDR3 is TGTGCCAGCAGCTTAGTGGTAGGGGGCTTCTATGGCTACACCTTC. Translating gives CASSLVVGGFYGYTF.

This chain joins TRBV5-4 and TRBJ1-2; D perhaps matches TRBD1 (6 bases). The CDR3 covers 15 residues. Germline CDR1 and CDR2: SGHNT and YYREEE (reference sequence). Trimming removed 3 bases at V and 4 bases at J, with 16 bases between. The CDR3 protein is CASSSQQGWGYGYTF. In DNA, the CDR3 is TGTGCCAGCAGCTCCCAACAGGGTTGGGGCTATGGCTACACCTTC.

The chain joins TRBV9 to TRBJ2-1; TRBD2 is a possible D gene (5 bases). Trimming pared 0 bases from V and 0 bases from J, leaving 13 bases between. This CDR3 comprises 17 residues. In germline, CDR1 is SGDLS, CDR2 YYNGEE. CDR3 sequence (DNA): TGTGCCAGCAGCGTAGCCGAGCGGTTTAGCTCCTACAATGAGCAGTTCTTC. Its protein is CASSVAERFSSYNEQFF.

This sequence joins TRBV7-9 and TRBJ1-2, with 9 bases lining up with TRBD1. J was trimmed by 6 bases and V by 5 bases; bases with no gene match: 7. The germline V gene has CDR1 SEHNR and CDR2 FQNEAQ (reference sequence). The CDR3 sequence is 14 residues long. The CDR3 here is CASSQTTGGDGYTF. DNA of the CDR3: TGTGCCAGCAGCCAAACTACAGGGGGCGATGGCTACACCTTC.

V is TRBV7-9 and J is TRBJ2-7; D may be TRBD2 (5 bases). Trimming stripped 5 bases from V and 6 bases from J, with 14 bases between. The CDR3 consists of 13 residues. Germline V gene data show CDR1 as SEHNR and CDR2 as FQNEAQ (reference sequence). CDR3 coding DNA: TGTGCCAGCAGCAAGGACTTTGGGATCGAGCAGTACTTC. Its protein product is CASSKDFGIEQYF.

V usage is TRBV19 and J usage is TRBJ1-2, with D hard to call. Per the germline V gene, CDR1 is LNHDA and CDR2 is SQIVND (reference sequence). The CDR3 is made up of 14 amino acids. The V gene lost 11 bases and the J gene lost 0 bases, with 16 bases spanning the gap. CDR3 nucleotides: TGTGCCTCCACCGGGGTTTTAGCTAACTATGGCTACACCTTC. This gives the protein CASTGVLANYGYTF.

Here the CDR3 DNA reads TGTGCCAGCAGTTACTCGAAGGCGGGCTCTGGAAACACCATATATTTT. This encodes CASSYSKAGSGNTIYF. The chain is built from TRBV6-5 and TRBJ1-3; no clear D gene. CDR3 size: 16 residues. Germline assignment: CDR1 MNHEY and CDR2 SVGAGI. Trimming took off 0 bases at V and 0 bases at J, with 9 bases between the two ends.

This rearrangement joins TRBV27 to TRBJ1-2; 10 positions agree with TRBD1. This CDR3 spans 16 amino acids. Looked up from germline, CDR1 is MNHEY and CDR2 is SMNVEV (reference sequence). J was trimmed by 4 bases and V by 5 bases; bases with no gene match: 10. CDR3 in amino acids: CASSGKPGQGFYGYTF. As DNA, the CDR3 is TGTGCCAGCAGTGGCAAACCGGGACAGGGGTTCTATGGCTACACCTTC.

This sequence joins TRBV27 and TRBJ1-5; 9 nucleotides agree with TRBD1. The CDR3 sequence is 17 residues long. J was trimmed by 2 bases and V by 8 bases; bases with no gene match: 13. Germline CDR1 reads MNHEY; CDR2 reads SMNVEV (reference sequence). The CDR3 is CASAGGQRTGGNQPQHF. The DNA for the CDR3 is TGTGCCAGCGCAGGGGGGCAGAGGACAGGGGGCAATCAGCCCCAGCATTTT.

The V gene is TRBV5-8, the J gene TRBJ1-1; D is ambiguous. The CDR3 is 12 amino acids. The ends were cut back, 2 bases at V and 1 base at J, with 3 bases in the middle. CDR1 SGHTS and CDR2 YDEGEE come from the germline V gene. CDR3 DNA: TGTGCCAGCAGCTTCGGGAACACTGAAGCTTTCTTT. Its translation: CASSFGNTEAFF.

The V and J genes are TRBV10-3 and TRBJ1-1; 10 nucleotides line up with TRBD1. Germline assignment: CDR1 ENHRY and CDR2 SYGVKD. V shed 4 bases and J 1 base; nucleotides not matched to a gene: 3. There are 15 residues in the CDR3. CDR3: CAISGTGGANTEAFF. In DNA, the CDR3 is TGTGCCATCAGTGGGACAGGGGGAGCGAACACTGAAGCTTTCTTT.

The chain has TRBV7-2 and TRBJ2-7; tentative D call: TRBD1 (6 bases). The CDR3 consists of 15 residues. Per germline, CDR1 SGHTA and CDR2 FQGNSA. The V end lost 1 base, the J end lost 3 bases, and 13 bases lay between the germline ends. The CDR3 DNA reads TGTGCCAGCAGCTTAGAGGGGGACGGATTCTACGAGCAGTACTTC. It codes for CASSLEGDGFYEQYF.

This chain joins TRBV7-9 and TRBJ1-2; possibly TRBD1 for D (5 bases). CDR1 and CDR2 from the germline V gene are SEHNR and FQNEAQ (reference sequence). The CDR3 runs to 13 residues. V lost 1 base and J lost 3, with 6 bases in between. The CDR3 here is CASSLGRDYGYTF. The CDR3 DNA follows: TGTGCCAGCAGCTTAGGCAGGGACTATGGCTACACCTTC.

This clone was seen only once. The chain combines TRBV3-1 (or the pseudogene TRBV3-2) with TRBJ1-1; D perhaps matches TRBD1 (5 bases). The CDR3 covers 12 residues. Trimming cost V 8 bases and J 7 bases, with 14 bases left between them. CDR1 and CDR2 from the germline V gene are LGHDT and YNNKEL (reference sequence). The CDR3 loop reads CASLSGGNEAFF. CDR3 sequence (DNA): TGTGCCAGCCTCTCGGGGGGTAATGAAGCTTTCTTT.

As DNA, the CDR3 is TGTGCCAGCAGTTATCATGACAGGGACAGCTATGGCTACACCTTC. It is translated as CASSYHDRDSYGYTF. The V call is TRBV3-1 (or the pseudogene TRBV3-2), the J call TRBJ1-2, with TRBD1 matching 7 bases. This CDR3 spans 15 amino acids. Looked up from germline, CDR1 is LGHDT and CDR2 is YNNKEL (reference sequence). The J segment lost 4 bases and the V segment lost 6 bases, leaving 11 bases of the junction unmatched.

This clone was seen a handful of times. The chain couples TRBV7-9 to TRBJ2-1; TRBD2 matches 9 bases. Trimming took 1 base from V and 5 from J; bases not matched to a gene: 3. The CDR3 is made up of 15 amino acids. CDR1 is SEHNR, CDR2 FQNEAQ, per germline (reference sequence). As DNA, the CDR3 is TGTGCCAGCAGCTTAGGGACTAGCGAACACAATGAGCAGTTCTTC. Translating it yields CASSLGTSEHNEQFF.

The chain recombines TRBV5-4 with TRBJ2-2; D not certain. Trimming stripped 0 bases from V and 7 bases from J, with 10 bases between. In germline, CDR1 is SGHNT, CDR2 YYREEE (reference sequence). CDR3 size: 14 residues. CDR3 region: CASSLEQMVGELFF. The CDR3 coding sequence is TGTGCCAGCAGCTTGGAACAGATGGTCGGGGAGCTGTTTTTT.

V is TRBV6-5 and J is TRBJ1-6; TRBD1 might be the D (5 bases). The germline CDR1 and CDR2 sequences are MNHEY and SVGAGI. V gave up 5 bases and J gave up 6 bases, with 14 bases separating them. The CDR3 runs 15 residues. The CDR3 region is CASSNVRDSNSPLHF. The CDR3 nucleotides are TGTGCCAGCAGTAACGTCCGGGACTCTAATTCACCCCTCCACTTT.

This chain links TRBV5-5 with TRBJ2-4; 12 positions match TRBD1. Germline V gives CDR1 SGHKS, CDR2 YYEKEE (reference sequence). V trimming: 3 bases; J trimming: 5 bases; junction bases outside the gene matches: 12. The CDR3 has 18 amino acids. The CDR3 DNA sequence: TGTGCCAGCAGCTCCGGGACAGGGGGCGAGACTCGGCAAAACATTCAGTACTTC. Translating gives CASSSGTGGETRQNIQYF. Using reference TRBV5-5 and TRBJ2-4 for the parts outside the CDR3, the full variable domain is DAGVTQSPTHLIKTRGQQVTLRCSPISGHKSVSWYQQVLGQGPQFIFQYYEKEERGRGNFPDRFSARQFPNYSSELNVNALLLGDSALYLCASSSGTGGETRQNIQYFGAGTRLSVL.